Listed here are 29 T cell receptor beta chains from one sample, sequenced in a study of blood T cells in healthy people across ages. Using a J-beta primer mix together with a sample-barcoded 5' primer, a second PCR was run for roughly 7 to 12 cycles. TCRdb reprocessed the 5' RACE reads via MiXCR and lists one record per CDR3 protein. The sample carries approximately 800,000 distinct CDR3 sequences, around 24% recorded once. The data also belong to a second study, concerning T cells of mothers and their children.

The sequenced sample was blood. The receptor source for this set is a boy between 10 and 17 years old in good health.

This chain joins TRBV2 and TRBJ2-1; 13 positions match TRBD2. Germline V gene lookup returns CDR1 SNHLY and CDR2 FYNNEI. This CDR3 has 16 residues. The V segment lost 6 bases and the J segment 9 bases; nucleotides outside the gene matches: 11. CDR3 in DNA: TGTGCCAGCAGCACAATGACTAGCGGGGGGAATGGTGAGCAGTTCTTC. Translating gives CASSTMTSGGNGEQFF.

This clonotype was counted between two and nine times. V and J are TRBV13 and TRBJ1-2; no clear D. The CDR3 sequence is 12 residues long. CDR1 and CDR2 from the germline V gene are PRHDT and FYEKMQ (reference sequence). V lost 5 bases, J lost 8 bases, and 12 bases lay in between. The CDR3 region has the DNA TGTGCCAGCAGCATCACATTGTACGGCTACACCTTC. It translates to CASSITLYGYTF. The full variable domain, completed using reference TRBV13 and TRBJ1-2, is AAGVIQSPRHLIKEKRETATLKCYPIPRHDTVYWYQQGPGQDPQFLISFYEKMQSDKGSIPDRFSAQQFSDYHSELNMSSLELGDSALYFCASSITLYGYTFGSGTRLTVV.

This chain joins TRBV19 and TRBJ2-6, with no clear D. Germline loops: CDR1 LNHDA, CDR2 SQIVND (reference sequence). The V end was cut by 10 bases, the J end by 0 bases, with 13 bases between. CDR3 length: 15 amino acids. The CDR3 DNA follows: TGTGCCACCCACCGAAAGGCCTCTGGGGCCAACGTCCTGACTTTC. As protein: CATHRKASGANVLTF.

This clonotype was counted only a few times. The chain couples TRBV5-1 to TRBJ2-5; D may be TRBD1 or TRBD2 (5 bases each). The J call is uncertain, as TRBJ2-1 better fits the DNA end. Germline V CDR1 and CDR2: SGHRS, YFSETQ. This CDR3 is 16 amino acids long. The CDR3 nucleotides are TGCGCCAGCAGCTCTCCACCTCCCGGGACGAACAATGAGCAGTTCTTC. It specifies CASSSPPPGTNNEQFF.

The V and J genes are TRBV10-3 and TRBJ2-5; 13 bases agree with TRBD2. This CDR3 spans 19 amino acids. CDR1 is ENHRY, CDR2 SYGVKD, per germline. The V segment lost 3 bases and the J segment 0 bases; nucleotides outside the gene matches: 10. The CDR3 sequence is CAISDTNPGTSGDQETQYF. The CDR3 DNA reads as TGTGCCATCAGTGATACGAATCCCGGGACTAGCGGGGACCAAGAGACCCAGTACTTC.

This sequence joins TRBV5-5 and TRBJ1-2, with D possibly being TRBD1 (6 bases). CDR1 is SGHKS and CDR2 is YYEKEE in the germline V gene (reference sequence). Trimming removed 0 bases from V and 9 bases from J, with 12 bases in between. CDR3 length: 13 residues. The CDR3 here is CASSLVTGLSYTF. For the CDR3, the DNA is TGTGCCAGCAGCTTGGTCACAGGGTTGAGCTACACCTTC.

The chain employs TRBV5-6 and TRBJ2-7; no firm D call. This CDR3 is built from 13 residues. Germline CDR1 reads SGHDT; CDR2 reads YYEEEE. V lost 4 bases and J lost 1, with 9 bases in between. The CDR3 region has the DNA TGTGCCAGCAGCGTGGGATTTTCCTACGAGCAGTACTTC. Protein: CASSVGFSYEQYF.

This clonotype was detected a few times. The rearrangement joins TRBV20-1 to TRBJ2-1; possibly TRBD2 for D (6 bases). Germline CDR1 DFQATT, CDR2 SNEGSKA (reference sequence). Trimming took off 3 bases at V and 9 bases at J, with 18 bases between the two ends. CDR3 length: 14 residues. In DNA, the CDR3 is TGCAGTGCTAGGATTAGCGGCGGCTTAGCTGAGCAGTTCTTC. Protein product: CSARISGGLAEQFF.

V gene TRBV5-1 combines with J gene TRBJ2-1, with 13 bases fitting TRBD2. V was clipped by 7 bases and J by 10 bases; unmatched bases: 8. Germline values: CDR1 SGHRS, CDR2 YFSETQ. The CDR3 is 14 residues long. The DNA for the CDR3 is TGCGCCAGCTACCCGGGACTAGCGGGGCCAGAGCAGTTCTTC. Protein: CASYPGLAGPEQFF.

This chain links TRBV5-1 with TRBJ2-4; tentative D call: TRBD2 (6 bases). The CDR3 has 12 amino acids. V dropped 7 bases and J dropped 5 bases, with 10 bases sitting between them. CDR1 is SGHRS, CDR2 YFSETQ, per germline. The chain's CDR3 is CASSPSENIQYF. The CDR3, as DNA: TGCGCCAGCTCCCCTAGCGAAAACATTCAGTACTTC.

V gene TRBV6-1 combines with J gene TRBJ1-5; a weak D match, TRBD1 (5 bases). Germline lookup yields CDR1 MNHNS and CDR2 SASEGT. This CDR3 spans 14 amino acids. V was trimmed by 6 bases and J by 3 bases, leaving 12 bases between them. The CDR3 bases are TGTGCCAGCAGGGGTCCGGGACTCAATCAGCCCCAGCATTTT. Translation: CASRGPGLNQPQHF.

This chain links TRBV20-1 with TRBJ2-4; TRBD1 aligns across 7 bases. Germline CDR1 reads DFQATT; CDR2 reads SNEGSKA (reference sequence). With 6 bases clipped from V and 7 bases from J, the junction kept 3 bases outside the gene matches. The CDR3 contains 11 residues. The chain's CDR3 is CSATDRNIQYF. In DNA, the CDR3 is TGCAGTGCCACGGACAGGAACATTCAGTACTTC.

CDR3 sequence reads: CSAPGGAGTDTQYF. DNA of the CDR3: TGCAGTGCTCCCGGGGGGGCCGGCACAGATACGCAGTATTTT. The chain recombines TRBV20-1 with TRBJ2-3; 8 bases align to TRBD2. Germline V gene sequence: CDR1 DFQATT, CDR2 SNEGSKA (reference sequence). With V trimmed by 5 bases and J by 1 base, 5 bases remained unmatched. This CDR3 spans 14 amino acids.

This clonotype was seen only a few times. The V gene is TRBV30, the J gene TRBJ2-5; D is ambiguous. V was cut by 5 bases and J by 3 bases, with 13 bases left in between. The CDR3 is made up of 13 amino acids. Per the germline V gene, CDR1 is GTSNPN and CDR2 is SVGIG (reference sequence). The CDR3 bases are TGTGCCTGGGGTACCGGGCTAAAAGAGACCCAGTACTTC. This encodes CAWGTGLKETQYF.

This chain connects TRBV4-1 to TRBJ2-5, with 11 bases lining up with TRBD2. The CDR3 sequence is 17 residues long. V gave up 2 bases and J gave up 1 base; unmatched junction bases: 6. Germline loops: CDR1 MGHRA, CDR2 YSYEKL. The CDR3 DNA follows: TGCGCCAGCAGCCAACCACTAGCGGGGGTTCTCCAAGAGACCCAGTACTTC. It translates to CASSQPLAGVLQETQYF.

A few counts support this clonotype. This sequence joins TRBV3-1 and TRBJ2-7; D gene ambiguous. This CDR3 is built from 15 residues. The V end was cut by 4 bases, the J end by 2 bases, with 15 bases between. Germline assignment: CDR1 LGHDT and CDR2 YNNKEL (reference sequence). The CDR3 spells CASSPRPVGTYEQYF. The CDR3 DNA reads TGTGCCAGCAGCCCGAGGCCCGTGGGCACCTACGAGCAGTACTTC.

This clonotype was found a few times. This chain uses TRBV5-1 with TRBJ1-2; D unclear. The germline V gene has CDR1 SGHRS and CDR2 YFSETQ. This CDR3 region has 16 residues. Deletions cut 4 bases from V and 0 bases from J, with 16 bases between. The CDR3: CASSPVTGEANYGYTF. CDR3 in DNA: TGCGCCAGCAGCCCTGTAACTGGGGAAGCTAACTATGGCTACACCTTC.

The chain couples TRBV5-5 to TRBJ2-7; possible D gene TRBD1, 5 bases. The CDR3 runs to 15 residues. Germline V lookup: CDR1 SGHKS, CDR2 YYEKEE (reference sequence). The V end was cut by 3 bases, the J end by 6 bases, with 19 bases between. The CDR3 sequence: CASSSVGPGNSEQYF. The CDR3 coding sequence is TGTGCCAGCAGCTCGGTAGGGCCAGGGAACTCCGAGCAGTACTTC.

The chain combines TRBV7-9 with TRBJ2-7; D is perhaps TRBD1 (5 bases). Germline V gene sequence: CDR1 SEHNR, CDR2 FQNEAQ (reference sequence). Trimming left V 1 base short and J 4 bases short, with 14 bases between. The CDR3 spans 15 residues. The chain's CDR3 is CASSLVARAVYEQYF. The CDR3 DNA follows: TGTGCCAGCAGCTTAGTAGCCAGGGCAGTTTACGAGCAGTACTTC.

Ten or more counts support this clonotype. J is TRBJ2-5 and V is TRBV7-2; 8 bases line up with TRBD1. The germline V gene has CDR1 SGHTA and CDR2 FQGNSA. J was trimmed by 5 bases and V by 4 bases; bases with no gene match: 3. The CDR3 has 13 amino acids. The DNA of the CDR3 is TGTGCCAGCAGCTCAGGGGGCCGTGAGACCCAGTACTTC. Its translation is CASSSGGRETQYF.

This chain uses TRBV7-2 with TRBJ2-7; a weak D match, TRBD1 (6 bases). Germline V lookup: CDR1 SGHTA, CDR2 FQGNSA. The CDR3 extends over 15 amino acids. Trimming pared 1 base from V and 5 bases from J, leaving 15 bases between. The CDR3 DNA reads TGTGCCAGCAGCTTAGACCCCAGCAGGGGCCACGAGCAGTACTTC. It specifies CASSLDPSRGHEQYF. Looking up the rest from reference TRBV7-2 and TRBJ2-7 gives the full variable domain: GAGVSQSPSNKVTEKGKDVELRCDPISGHTALYWYRQSLGQGLEFLIYFQGNSAPDKSGLPSDRFSAERTGGSVSTLTIQRTQQEDSAVYLCASSLDPSRGHEQYFGPGTRLTVT.

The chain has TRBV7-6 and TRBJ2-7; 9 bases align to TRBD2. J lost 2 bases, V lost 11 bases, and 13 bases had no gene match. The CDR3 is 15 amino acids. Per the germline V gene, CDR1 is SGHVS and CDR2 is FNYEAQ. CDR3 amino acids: CACAPFAGGPYEQYF. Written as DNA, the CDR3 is TGTGCCTGCGCTCCCTTCGCGGGGGGGCCCTACGAGCAGTACTTC.

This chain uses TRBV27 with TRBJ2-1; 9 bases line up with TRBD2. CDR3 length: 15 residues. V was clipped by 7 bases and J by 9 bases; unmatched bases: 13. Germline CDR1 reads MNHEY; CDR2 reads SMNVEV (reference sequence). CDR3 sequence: CASTLVAGGQGEQFF. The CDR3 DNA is TGTGCCAGCACCCTGGTCGCGGGGGGGCAAGGTGAGCAGTTCTTC.

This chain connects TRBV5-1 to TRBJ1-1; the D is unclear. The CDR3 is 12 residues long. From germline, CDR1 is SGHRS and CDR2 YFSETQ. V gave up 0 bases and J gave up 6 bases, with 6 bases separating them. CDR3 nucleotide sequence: TGCGCCAGCAGCTTGGACTTCGCTGAAGCTTTCTTT. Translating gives CASSLDFAEAFF.

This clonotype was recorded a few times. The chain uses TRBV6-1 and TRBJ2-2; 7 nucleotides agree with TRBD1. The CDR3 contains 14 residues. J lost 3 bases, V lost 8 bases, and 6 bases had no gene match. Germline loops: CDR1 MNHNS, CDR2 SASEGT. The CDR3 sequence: CASPTGLDTGELFF. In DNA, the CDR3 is TGTGCCAGCCCGACAGGGTTGGACACCGGGGAGCTGTTTTTT.

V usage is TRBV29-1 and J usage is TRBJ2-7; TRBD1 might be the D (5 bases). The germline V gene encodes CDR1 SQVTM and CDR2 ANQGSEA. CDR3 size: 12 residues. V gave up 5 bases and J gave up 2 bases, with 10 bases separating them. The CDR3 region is CSVWLDTYEQYF. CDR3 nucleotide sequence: TGCAGCGTTTGGTTGGACACCTACGAGCAGTACTTC.

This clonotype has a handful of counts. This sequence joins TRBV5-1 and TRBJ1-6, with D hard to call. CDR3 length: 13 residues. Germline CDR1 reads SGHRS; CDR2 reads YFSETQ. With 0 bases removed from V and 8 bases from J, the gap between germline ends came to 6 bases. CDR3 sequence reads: CASSLAAYSPLHF. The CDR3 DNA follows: TGCGCCAGCAGCTTGGCTGCTTATTCACCCCTCCACTTT.

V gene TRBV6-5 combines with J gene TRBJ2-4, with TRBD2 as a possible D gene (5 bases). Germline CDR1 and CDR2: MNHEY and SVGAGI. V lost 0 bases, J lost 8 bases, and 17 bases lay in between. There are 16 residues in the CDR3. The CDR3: CASSYSIRGLRDIQYF. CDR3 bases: TGTGCCAGCAGTTACTCGATCCGAGGTTTGCGGGACATTCAGTACTTC.

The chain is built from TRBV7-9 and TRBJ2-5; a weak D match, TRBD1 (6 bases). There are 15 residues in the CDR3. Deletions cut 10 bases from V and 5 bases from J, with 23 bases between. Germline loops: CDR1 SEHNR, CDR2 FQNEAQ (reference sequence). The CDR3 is CATGSGAVFRETQYF. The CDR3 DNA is TGTGCCACCGGGTCAGGGGCAGTTTTCCGGGAGACCCAGTACTTC.